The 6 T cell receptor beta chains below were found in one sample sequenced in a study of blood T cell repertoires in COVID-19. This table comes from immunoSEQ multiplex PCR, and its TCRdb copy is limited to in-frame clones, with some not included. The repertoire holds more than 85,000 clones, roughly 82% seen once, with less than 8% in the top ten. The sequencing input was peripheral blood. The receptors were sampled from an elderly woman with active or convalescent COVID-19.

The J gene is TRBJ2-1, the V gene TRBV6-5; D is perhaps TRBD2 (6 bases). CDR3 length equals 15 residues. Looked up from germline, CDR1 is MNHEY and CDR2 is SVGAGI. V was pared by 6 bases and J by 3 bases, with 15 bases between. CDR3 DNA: TGTGCCAGCAGCCCCTGGGGACTGGGCTACAATGAGCAGTTCTTC. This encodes CASSPWGLGYNEQFF.

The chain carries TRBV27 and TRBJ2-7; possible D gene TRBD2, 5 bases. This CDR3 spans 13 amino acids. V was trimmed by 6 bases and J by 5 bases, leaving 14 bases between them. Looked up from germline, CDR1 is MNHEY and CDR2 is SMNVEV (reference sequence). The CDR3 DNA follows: TGTGCCAGCAGCCGACCTGGGAGTGACGAGCAGTACTTC. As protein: CASSRPGSDEQYF.

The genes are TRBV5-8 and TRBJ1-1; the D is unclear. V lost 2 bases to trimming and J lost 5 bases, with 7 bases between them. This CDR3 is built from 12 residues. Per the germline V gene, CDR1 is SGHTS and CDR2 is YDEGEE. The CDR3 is CASSFGETEAFF. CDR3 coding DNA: TGTGCCAGCAGCTTCGGGGAAACTGAAGCTTTCTTT.

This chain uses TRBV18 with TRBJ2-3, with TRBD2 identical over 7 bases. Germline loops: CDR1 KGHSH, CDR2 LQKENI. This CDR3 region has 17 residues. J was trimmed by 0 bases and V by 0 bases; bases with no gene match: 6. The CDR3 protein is CASSPPFRAGSTDTQYF. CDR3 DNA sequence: TGTGCCAGCTCACCACCGTTTCGAGCGGGAAGCACAGATACGCAGTATTTT.

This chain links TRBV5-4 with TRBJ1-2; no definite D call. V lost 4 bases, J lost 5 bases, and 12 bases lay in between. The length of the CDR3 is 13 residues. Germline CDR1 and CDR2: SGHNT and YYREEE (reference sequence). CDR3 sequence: CASSINTGYGYTF. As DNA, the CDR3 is TGTGCCAGCAGCATAAATACGGGTTATGGCTACACCTTC.

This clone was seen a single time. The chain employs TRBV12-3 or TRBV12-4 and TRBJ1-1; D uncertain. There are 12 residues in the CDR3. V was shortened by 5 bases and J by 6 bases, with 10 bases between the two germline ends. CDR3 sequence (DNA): TGTGCCAGCAGTCTCGGGTGGGCTGAAGCTTTCTTT. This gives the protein CASSLGWAEAFF.